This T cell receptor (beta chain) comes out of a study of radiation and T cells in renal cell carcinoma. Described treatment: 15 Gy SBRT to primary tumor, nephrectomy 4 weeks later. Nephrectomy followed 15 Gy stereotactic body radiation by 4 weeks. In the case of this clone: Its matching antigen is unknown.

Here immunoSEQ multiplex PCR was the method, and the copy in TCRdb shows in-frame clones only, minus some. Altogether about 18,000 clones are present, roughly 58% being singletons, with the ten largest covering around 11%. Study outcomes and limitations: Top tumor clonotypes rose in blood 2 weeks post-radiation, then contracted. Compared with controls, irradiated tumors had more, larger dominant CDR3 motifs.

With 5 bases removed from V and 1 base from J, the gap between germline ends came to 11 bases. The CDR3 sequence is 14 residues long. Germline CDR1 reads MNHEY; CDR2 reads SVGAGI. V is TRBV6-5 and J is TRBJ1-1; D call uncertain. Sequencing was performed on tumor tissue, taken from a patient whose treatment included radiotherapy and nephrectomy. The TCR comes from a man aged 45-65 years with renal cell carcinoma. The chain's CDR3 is CASSQSHQNTEAFF. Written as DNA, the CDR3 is TGTGCCAGCAGTCAGTCCCATCAGAACACTGAAGCTTTCTTT.